This T cell receptor (beta chain) was profiled in a study of cytomegalovirus exposure and HLA in healthy donors (dated by TCRdb to between 2016 and 2019). Study-level background: In an earlier analysis of 450 to 750 of the donors, 276 Gb of sequence data and just under 120 million unique TCR beta sequences from 180 million or so T cells were reported. Of the approximately 400 genotyped donors, over 80% were placed in the genetic ancestry cluster associated with self-reported Caucasian donors. High-throughput TCR immunosequencing, statistical association of individual TCRs with disease status, and machine learning were combined to predict cytomegalovirus infection status. All discovery cohort repertoires had been generated using a single sequencing platform. Around 330 gigabases of sequencing data and around 85 million unique TCR sequences made up an early release that covered about 640 HLA-typed donors. The aim of the study was to test whether cataloging public T cell receptors could identify signatures of past pathogen exposure. A separate validation cohort of over 95 different subjects was used in addition to the 666-subject first cohort. Across approximately 400 genotyped donors of the cohort, an average of approximately 200,000 unique TCR beta nucleotide sequences per donor were sequenced, and roughly a sixth of those sequences were non-productive. Donor age, sex, ethnicity and CMV serostatus were compiled together with the repertoire data. The study profiled the T cell repertoires of about 720 subjects by immunosequencing and related them to cytomegalovirus serostatus. In a later analysis, previously published TCR beta repertoires from several hundred donors were re-analyzed and high-resolution HLA genotyping was added so that TCR occurrence patterns could be studied. Because of strong linkage in the cohort, roughly five DR-DQ haplotypes were treated as single units for association and clustering. HLA typing included class I and class II loci at four-digit resolution. To decide whether each TCR beta V gene segment behaved as functional or pseudogenic, an earlier analysis of some 570 of the donors relied on high-throughput TCR beta sequencing. Typing coverage differed by locus: A, B, C, DRB1 and DQB1 were typed in about 620-630 donors, DQA1 in about 510, DPA1 in roughly 590, and DPB1 in 472. A later genetic analysis used genome-wide SNP genotypes for about 65% of the roughly 700 donors, treating that subset as a discovery cohort. In the later analysis, no new phenotypic data were used to find candidate immune exposures; instead, reliance was placed on TCR beta sequences and their occurrence across donors.

The research as a whole found: Most TCR sequences were observed very rarely across donors, whereas some public TCRs were present in many individuals. Immune exposure information for the cohort was limited to CMV serostatus. At a false discovery rate of 0.05, a later analysis linked roughly 17,000 TCR beta sequences to specific HLA alleles. When HLA alleles, especially DR and DQ, strongly co-occurred, attributing TCR associations to individual alleles was difficult. A cluster of highly shared sequence variants was judged likely to represent a technical artifact of the sequencing pipeline. According to a later analysis, TCR association rates differed among HLA loci, with DRB1 alleles showing the most associated TCRs and HLA-C alleles showing the fewest. HLA typing was unavailable for some donors at each locus, so association tests used only the typed subset. According to a later analysis, parvovirus B19, influenza, CMV and Epstein-Barr virus appeared linked to several top co-occurrence clusters. Because counts were too low, seventeen rarely observed V segments, including chromosome 9 orphons, were left out of the earlier analysis of some 640 of the donors. In this cohort, only TCR beta chains were sequenced, and detectable features were limited by the absence of alpha or paired-chain data. The study listed 150 to 200 TCR beta chains as associated with cytomegalovirus. Three of the identified cytomegalovirus-associated TCR beta chains were confirmed in vitro to be specific for cytomegalovirus antigens. In an earlier analysis of a few hundred of the donors, most TCR beta V segments were observed in productive rearrangements about 90% or about 30% of the time, broadly matching IMGT annotations. Roughly uniform sequencing depth across donors was assumed in presence/absence analyses, although this assumption may not hold. The authors suggested that the approach could potentially be extended to other disease states and immunological phenotypes. In a later analysis, HLA-associated TCR beta chains were found to be more clonally expanded and to have lower generation probabilities than equally common non-associated chains. An association between a missense DCLRE1C variant and V-gene and J-gene trimming of TCR beta chains was found in a later genetic analysis and replicated in an independent cohort. Most CMV-associated TCR beta chains appeared to be HLA-restricted in a later analysis, and the HLA associations seemed to be driven largely by CMV exposure. Linkage disequilibrium might explain the correlated functional status among segregating V segments, but an unknown experimental factor could not be excluded. In a later genetic analysis, fewer N-insertions in productive TCRs were reported among donors in an Asian-associated ancestry cluster than the 666-donor mean. The classifier was reported to diagnose cytomegalovirus status with high specificity and sensitivity in both the original and validation cohorts. A further reported finding was that TCR beta sequences accurately predicted the HLA-A and HLA-B alleles for most subjects in the first cohort. The 87-base-pair reads could not distinguish some IMGT-functional V segments, including TRBV6-2 and TRBV6-3, so those segments were excluded.

As to this clone: There is no known antigen for this receptor. No base quality values were provided; no much bigger clone lies one nucleotide off.

Trimming takes 5 bases off V and 3 bases off J; junction bases not matched to a gene: 7. The CDR3 covers 15 residues, taking in both the cysteine and the phenylalanine. Just the 45-base CDR3 DNA is kept, in frame starting at base 1. Taken from the germline V gene, the CDR1 and CDR2 loops are SGHAT and FQNNGV. The cohort comprised under 700 healthy bone marrow donors. At the time of sampling, every cohort member was nominally healthy, though immune exposures that went unrecorded were likely present. The donor was CMV seronegative and belonged to the group of roughly 330 seronegative cohort members. A peripheral blood sample was collected from each donor, and TCR beta sequencing was performed on peripheral blood mononuclear cells. Genomic DNA was extracted from the blood cell samples with the Qiagen DNeasy Blood Extraction Kit. Library prep was done by the immunoSEQ multiplex PCR assay. For the multiplex PCR, a mixture combining 60 forward primers for TCR Vbeta segments and 13 reverse primers for TCR Jbeta segments was used. A multiplex PCR assay on genomic DNA amplified the CDR3 region of rearranged TCR beta genes. Amplified TCR beta libraries were sequenced as 87-base-pair reads on the Illumina HiSeq System. As for how the authors treated the data: A later analysis tallied approximately 87 million unique TCR beta chains across the 700 or so repertoires, and approximately 9.9 million of those chains were shared by two or more donors. Raw reads were error-corrected and collapsed into unique sequences with a nearest-neighbor algorithm that merged closely related sequences to remove PCR and sequencing errors. To assign V, D and J gene segments, CDR3 sequences were aligned to IMGT reference sequences. For a sequence to be retained, a match of at least six nucleotides to both a V gene segment and a J gene segment was required. Rearrangements were called productive when the CDR3 lacked stop codons and stayed in frame with V and J; all others were non-productive. CDR3 was defined by IMGT convention, running from the second conserved V-encoded cysteine to the conserved J-encoded phenylalanine. The earlier analysis of 500 to 750 of the donors excluded any sequence lacking an unambiguous match to a single V gene segment. An earlier analysis of a few hundred of the donors called V segments functional above 56.7% productive rearrangements and segregating when the between-donor standard deviation exceeded 5%. A statistical classification framework was built to diagnose cytomegalovirus status from the catalog of TCR beta chain sequences. In a later analysis, TCR nucleotide sequences were compared against IMGT/GENE-DB human TR gene sequences so that V and J genes could be assigned. A later analysis assigned CDR3 sequences and most-parsimonious VDJ recombination scenarios with the TCRdist pipeline. A later analysis defined each TCR beta chain by its CDR3 amino acid sequence plus V-gene family, and excluded reads lacking a unique V-gene family. A later analysis removed 592 highly shared, low-generation-probability nucleotide sequences to deal with suspected cross-contamination and a sequencing artifact. In a later analysis, a clonal expansion index for each public chain was calculated from normalized within-repertoire ranks of inferred template counts. Generation probabilities in a later analysis came from a VDJ recombination model fitted to out-of-frame rearrangements, and those results were checked against IGoR. In a later analysis, hypergeometric tests were used to score TCR-TCR, TCR-HLA and TCR-CMV co-occurrence, with a repertoire-size bias correction applied to TCR pairs. A later analysis estimated false discovery rates by permuting HLA or CMV assignments 20 times. A later analysis grouped co-occurring TCRs with DBSCAN, adding TCRdist sequence similarity when clustering within HLA-allele-positive subsets. Repertoires with fewer than 30,000 or more than 120,000 public chains were left out of co-occurrence clustering, as were a few repertoires with anomalous nucleotide sharing. TCRdb provides this immuneACCESS table in a form limited to in-frame rearrangements. Some clones are lacking; in checked studies, under half of them reflect an unresolved V gene, and why the rest are absent is not known. The V and J calls and clone size are taken from that table; D and trimming were inferred from the DNA. In this sample the table shows roughly 150,000 clones, around four fifths of which occur a single time. Clones ranked in the top ten supply under 1.5% of the sample.

This clonotype was sampled from a man younger than 45 in good health and CMV-seronegative. Sequencing was carried out using PBMCs. The chain is assembled from TRBV11-2 and TRBJ1-2; 9 middle bases align to TRBD1. The encoded CDR3 is CASSPGTGTHYGYTF. Read as DNA, the sequence is TGTGCCAGCAGCCCCGGGACAGGGACGCACTATGGCTACACCTTC.